This T cell receptor beta chain came from a study of blood T cell repertoires in COVID-19. Study background: T cells, B-cell-depleted T cells, or PBMCs supplied cDNA or gDNA.

Germline V gene lookup returns CDR1 DFQATT and CDR2 SNEGSKA (reference sequence). The CDR3 loop spans 11 amino acids. Trimming removed 3 bases at V and 7 bases at J, with 8 bases between. Produced via immunoSEQ multiplex PCR; TCRdb's table is partial and in-frame only. The table has more than 55,000 clones, around 80% seen once. J is TRBJ2-3 and V is TRBV20-1; D may be TRBD2 (5 bases). The source of this sequence is a human donor in a cohort sampled during active COVID-19. Specimen: peripheral blood. The CDR3 loop reads CSARDGNTQYF. The CDR3 DNA reads TGCAGTGCTAGGGACGGGAATACGCAGTATTTT.